This T cell receptor beta chain appears in the sequencing data of a study of blood T cell repertoires in COVID-19 (TCRdb year 2020). For the wider study: Samples from collaborators originated in the United States, Italy and Spain and spanned both the acute and convalescent phases of COVID-19. The material from the prospective study consisted of cDNA or gDNA derived from T cells, B-cell-depleted T cells, or PBMCs. Subjects who had been exposed to COVID-19, were actively infected with it, or had recovered from it provided the deeply sampled blood TCRbeta repertoires that made up the dataset. A freely available public database, intended as a resource for researchers studying the immune response to SARS-CoV-2, is where the repertoires were released. The samples were drawn from two sources: the first 160 participants of the ongoing ImmuneRACE study, and over 1,000 subjects contributed by 6 global collaborators. Sample metadata almost always included a de-identified subject ID, COVID-19 status, age in years and sex. Where available, HLA class I and class II types were obtained from metadata supplied by the sample provider rather than from assay-based typing.

Comments on this clone: The clone's antigen remains unknown. Base quality data are lacking; no much larger clone is found one base away.

CDR1 and CDR2 are read off the germline V gene (reference sequence) as SGHKS and YYEKEE. V is cut by 2 bases and J by 0 bases, and the space between the germline ends is 15 bases. The CDR3 holds 17 amino acids from the cysteine to the phenylalanine. The retained sequence is limited to the CDR3, 51 bases, with the frame set at the first base. The immunoSEQ Assay, a bias-controlled multiplex PCR, was used to amplify TCRbeta CDR3 regions from genomic DNA. In the authors' own workflow: Within the assay, amplification of reference gene primers was used to estimate how many nucleated cells each sample contained. To quantify the absolute abundance of each unique TCRbeta CDR3 rearrangement, sequence reads were collapsed and filtered. For each sample, productive Simpson clonality was calculated as the square root of Simpson's diversity index across productive rearrangements. TCRdb holds this immuneACCESS table with in-frame rearrangements only. Some clones are missing; in checked studies, unresolved V genes explain under half, and the rest has no known cause. V, J and clone size derive from that table, while D and trimming were established from the DNA sequence. This sample gives under 300,000 clones in total; around 86% of them show up just once. Together, the top ten hold about 2.2% of the sample.

Another Seattle source contributed samples from volunteer blood donors who had recovered from COVID-19. The collaborating institutions used their own protocols to collect whole blood in K2EDTA tubes. For TCRbeta analysis, collaborator samples were shipped as frozen whole blood, as isolated PBMCs, or as DNA extracted from either sample type. What the research found in general, with its limitations: The quantity of clinical and demographic metadata differed by source and by participant and was supplied without curation.

Material: peripheral blood. The source is a man aged 25-45 years who had recovered from COVID-19. This chain is built from TRBV5-5 and TRBJ1-5; possibly the D gene is TRBD1, per 5 matching bases. The DNA sequence follows: TGTGCCAGCAGCTTACACTACAGGACGGGTAGCAATCAGCCCCAGCATTTT. Translated, it reads CASSLHYRTGSNQPQHF.